This T cell receptor (beta chain) was captured in a study of cytomegalovirus exposure and HLA in healthy donors. About the research overall: The platform used for the 120 or so validation repertoires matched that of the roughly 700 first-cohort repertoires, a later analysis reported. Regarding the study as a whole: The study designated some 180 TCR beta chains cytomegalovirus-associated. Researchers reported that a few CMV-associated chains were confirmed in vitro as CMV antigen-specific. Subsequent analysis showed first-cohort TCR clusters tending to co-occur in about 110 validation repertoires.

Trimming shortened V by 5 bases and J by 8 bases, and 27 bases separated the two germline ends. This CDR3 comprises 16 residues. CDR1 GTSNPN and CDR2 SVGIG come from the germline V gene (reference sequence). The data were produced by immunoSEQ multiplex PCR, yet TCRdb's version contains in-frame clones alone and is incomplete. In the table there are over 150,000 clones, about 85% of which are singletons. On this clone itself: Its antigen is not known.

The receptor comes from a man aged 18 to 30 in good health and CMV-seropositive. The chain links TRBV30 to TRBJ1-2; D call uncertain. Sequencing was done on a sample of PBMCs. In DNA, the CDR3 is TGTGCCTGGGACGGTATCGGACGGGAGGGTATCTCGGGCTACACCTTC. Its translation: CAWDGIGREGISGYTF. Complete variable domain (other parts from reference TRBV30 and TRBJ1-2): SQTIHQWPATLVQPVGSPLSLECTVEGTSNPNLYWYRQAAGRGLQLLFYSVGIGQISSEVPQNLSASRPQDRQFILSSKKLLLSDSGFYLCAWDGIGREGISGYTFGSGTRLTVV.